A single sample is the source of the 30 T cell receptor beta chains below, sequenced in a study of early T cells in non-severe SARS-CoV-2 infection. TCRdb re-called the 5' RACE reads through MiXCR, storing one row per CDR3 protein. Of about 77,000 distinct CDR3 sequences listed, roughly an eighth were seen once; the top ten hold about 16%. This sample comprised whole blood, obtained at baseline. The receptors were gathered from an adult who was a healthcare worker with PCR-confirmed SARS-CoV-2 infection or an uninfected control (not recorded which). The donor label of this sample is uncertain.

This rearrangement joins TRBV7-2 to TRBJ1-1; weak D call: TRBD1 (5 bases). CDR3 length equals 14 residues. Trimming cost V 6 bases and J 5 bases, with 16 bases left between them. Germline V CDR1 and CDR2: SGHTA, FQGNSA. CDR3 residues: CASSSRGSETEAFF. The CDR3 nucleotides read TGTGCCAGCAGTTCACGGGGCTCGGAGACTGAAGCTTTCTTT.

The rearrangement links TRBV2 to TRBJ2-6; D gene ambiguous. CDR1 is SNHLY, CDR2 FYNNEI, per germline. Trimming stripped 7 bases from V and 0 bases from J, with 16 bases between. The CDR3 is made up of 17 amino acids. The CDR3 DNA reads TGTGCCAGCATCGCGAAAAGGATACCCTCTGGGGCCAACGTCCTGACTTTC. It yields the protein CASIAKRIPSGANVLTF.

The chain joins TRBV7-8 to TRBJ2-5; the match to TRBD1 covers 10 bases. V gave up 3 bases and J gave up 4 bases; unmatched junction bases: 11. In germline, CDR1 is SGHVS, CDR2 FQNEAQ. The CDR3 has 17 residues. The CDR3 bases are TGTGCCAGCAGCTTGGCCGCCGGGGACAGGGGAGGAGAGACCCAGTACTTC. It encodes CASSLAAGDRGGETQYF.

This clonotype was seen more than once but under ten times. The chain recombines TRBV7-2 with TRBJ2-5, with D hard to call. The CDR3 is 14 amino acids. The germline V gene has CDR1 SGHTA and CDR2 FQGNSA. Between the trimmed V and J ends, which lost 2 bases and 4 bases, there was a span of 11 bases. The CDR3 nucleotides read TGTGCCAGCAGCTTATATGTCTCGGGAGAGACCCAGTACTTC. Its translation: CASSLYVSGETQYF.

This clonotype was seen a few times. This rearrangement joins TRBV5-1 to TRBJ2-1; D is perhaps TRBD2 (5 bases). V shed 7 bases and J shed 6 bases, with 20 bases lying between them. Per germline, CDR1 SGHRS and CDR2 YFSETQ. This CDR3 is built from 15 residues. CDR3: CASCLAPGQRNEQFF. The CDR3 DNA follows: TGCGCCAGCTGTCTAGCACCGGGCCAACGCAATGAGCAGTTCTTC.

In this sample, this clonotype turned up a few times. V gene TRBV5-1 combines with J gene TRBJ2-7; TRBD2 agrees at 8 bases. The CDR3 extends over 15 amino acids. Germline lookup yields CDR1 SGHRS and CDR2 YFSETQ. After removal of 2 bases from V and 5 bases from J, the junction contained 9 bases not matched to a gene. The CDR3 DNA is TGCGCCAGCAGCTTCCCTTTGCGGGAGGCCAACGAGCAGTACTTC. Translation gives CASSFPLREANEQYF. Full variable domain (outside the CDR3, taken from reference TRBV5-1 and TRBJ2-7): KAGVTQTPRYLIKTRGQQVTLSCSPISGHRSVSWYQQTPGQGLQFLFEYFSETQRNKGNFPGRFSGRQFSNSRSEMNVSTLELGDSALYLCASSFPLREANEQYFGPGTRLTVT.

This clonotype was found many times. V is TRBV5-1 and J is TRBJ1-2; weak D call: TRBD1 (6 bases). CDR1 is SGHRS, CDR2 YFSETQ, per germline. The CDR3 sequence is 13 residues long. Trimming cost V 5 bases and J 7 bases, with 15 bases left between them. The CDR3 DNA reads TGCGCCAGCAGTTCGTCGGGGGCGCTTGGCTACACCTTC. Translating gives CASSSSGALGYTF. Full variable domain (rest looked up from reference TRBV5-1 and TRBJ1-2): KAGVTQTPRYLIKTRGQQVTLSCSPISGHRSVSWYQQTPGQGLQFLFEYFSETQRNKGNFPGRFSGRQFSNSRSEMNVSTLELGDSALYLCASSSSGALGYTFGSGTRLTVV.

This clonotype was counted a few times. The chain recombines TRBV4-2 with TRBJ2-5, with 8 positions matching TRBD2. From germline, CDR1 is LGHNA and CDR2 YNFKEQ. V was pared by 0 bases and J by 2 bases, with 5 bases of the junction left unmatched. The CDR3 length is 16 residues. The CDR3 DNA follows: TGTGCCAGCAGCCAAGATTTACTAGCGGAGCAAGAGACCCAGTACTTC. It codes for CASSQDLLAEQETQYF.

The chain recombines TRBV15 with TRBJ2-7; 7 nucleotides match TRBD1. After removal of 1 base from V and 3 bases from J, the junction contained 3 bases not matched to a gene. The CDR3 runs 14 residues. Germline assignment: CDR1 LNHNV and CDR2 YYDKDF (reference sequence). The CDR3 DNA is TGTGCCACCAGCAGAGGGGACAGCTTCTACGAGCAGTACTTC. Residues: CATSRGDSFYEQYF.

The chain combines TRBV6-1 with TRBJ1-6; 9 nucleotides agree with TRBD1. J was trimmed by 7 bases and V by 8 bases; bases with no gene match: 6. Germline V gene lookup returns CDR1 MNHNS and CDR2 SASEGT. The CDR3 is 14 amino acids. The CDR3 loop reads CASESGTGNSPLHF. In DNA, the CDR3 is TGTGCCAGCGAGAGTGGGACAGGGAATTCACCCCTCCACTTT.

This clonotype was found many times. J is TRBJ2-3 and V is TRBV2; D call uncertain. The CDR3 is 12 residues long. Trimming took 4 bases from V and 5 from J, leaving 7 bases between them. CDR1 is SNHLY and CDR2 is FYNNEI in the germline V gene. The CDR3 DNA reads as TGTGCCAGCAGTGGAGATGAAGATACGCAGTATTTT. Amino acids: CASSGDEDTQYF.

This clonotype was observed at least ten times. V gene TRBV7-2 combines with J gene TRBJ2-3; D unresolved. V was pared by 0 bases and J by 5 bases, with 3 bases between. The CDR3 runs 12 residues. Germline CDR1 SGHTA, CDR2 FQGNSA. As DNA, the CDR3 is TGTGCCAGCAGCTTAGCCCGAGATACGCAGTATTTT. It codes for CASSLARDTQYF.

The chain carries TRBV5-1 and TRBJ2-5; a possible D gene is TRBD2 (5 bases). CDR1 and CDR2 from the germline V gene are SGHRS and YFSETQ. Trimming cost V 1 base and J 1 base, with 11 bases left between them. CDR3 length: 15 residues. The CDR3 bases are TGCGCCAGCAGCTTGAGTACCGGACTCCAAGAGACCCAGTACTTC. Its translation: CASSLSTGLQETQYF.

This clonotype was observed a handful of times. V and J are TRBV3-1 and TRBJ2-2, with 7 bases identical to TRBD1. Losses at the gene ends were 3 bases for V and 3 bases for J; bases not matched to a gene: 4. This CDR3 is built from 15 residues. From germline, CDR1 is LGHDT and CDR2 YNNKEL (reference sequence). The CDR3 region has the DNA TGTGCCAGCAGCCAGAACGACAGGGACACCGGGGAGCTGTTTTTT. Its translation: CASSQNDRDTGELFF. The full variable domain, its missing parts supplied by reference TRBV3-1 and TRBJ2-2, is DTAVSQTPKYLVTQMGNDKSIKCEQNLGHDTMYWYKQDSKKFLKIMFSYNNKELIINETVPNRFSPKSPDKAHLNLHINSLELGDSAVYFCASSQNDRDTGELFFGEGSRLTVL.

This chain links TRBV5-1 with TRBJ2-5; 8 bases are shared with TRBD2. J was trimmed by 3 bases and V by 3 bases; bases with no gene match: 7. This CDR3 comprises 15 residues. Germline V gene sequence: CDR1 SGHRS, CDR2 YFSETQ. CDR3 protein: CASSSRGAPEETQYF. The CDR3 DNA reads TGCGCCAGCAGCTCGCGGGGGGCTCCGGAAGAGACCCAGTACTTC.

V is TRBV5-1 and J is TRBJ2-1, with no clear D. The germline gives CDR1 SGHRS, CDR2 YFSETQ. V was clipped by 5 bases and J by 8 bases, with 11 bases between them. This CDR3 has 12 amino acids. The CDR3 DNA sequence: TGCGCCAGCAGGCCTTTTTTCGATGAGCAGTTCTTC. It codes for CASRPFFDEQFF.

This clonotype was seen more than once but under ten times. The chain carries TRBV6-5 and TRBJ2-1, with D possibly TRBD2 on 5 matching bases. The CDR3 is 14 amino acids. Germline lookup yields CDR1 MNHEY and CDR2 SVGAGI. V lost 6 bases and J 10 bases, leaving 19 bases between the germline ends. The CDR3 loop reads CASRPGFPPGEQFF. The CDR3 nucleotides read TGTGCCAGCAGGCCCGGGTTCCCTCCGGGAGAGCAGTTCTTC.

This clonotype was found a few times. This chain links TRBV9 with TRBJ2-1, with D hard to call. Trimming cost V 3 bases and J 8 bases, with 12 bases left between them. Per the germline V gene, CDR1 is SGDLS and CDR2 is YYNGEE. The CDR3 sequence is 13 residues long. The CDR3 loop is CASSANAPHEQFF. For the CDR3, the DNA is TGTGCCAGCAGCGCTAACGCCCCCCATGAGCAGTTCTTC. Using reference TRBV9 and TRBJ2-1 for the parts outside the CDR3, the full variable domain is DSGVTQTPKHLITATGQRVTLRCSPRSGDLSVYWYQQSLDQGLQFLIQYYNGEERAKGNILERFSAQQFPDLHSELNLSSLELGDSALYFCASSANAPHEQFFGPGTRLTVL.

This clonotype was found many times. The V gene is TRBV4-3, the J gene TRBJ2-3, with 12 bases aligning to TRBD2. V gave up 4 bases and J gave up 2 bases; unmatched junction bases: 7. There are 17 residues in the CDR3. Germline CDR1 and CDR2: LGHNA and YSLEER. The chain's CDR3 is CASSPGTSGSNTDTQYF. The CDR3 bases are TGCGCCAGCAGCCCTGGGACTAGCGGGTCCAACACAGATACGCAGTATTTT.

This chain joins TRBV4-1 and TRBJ1-1, with unresolved D. This CDR3 region has 13 residues. Per the germline V gene, CDR1 is MGHRA and CDR2 is YSYEKL. V was shortened by 2 bases and J by 8 bases, with 12 bases between the two germline ends. The chain's CDR3 is CASSQQVGLEAFF. CDR3 DNA sequence: TGCGCCAGCAGCCAACAGGTCGGGCTAGAAGCTTTCTTT.

This chain connects TRBV19 to TRBJ2-3; D call uncertain. The CDR3 is 13 residues long. V was shortened by 3 bases and J by 4 bases, with 8 bases between the two germline ends. Germline CDR1 and CDR2: LNHDA and SQIVND (reference sequence). The CDR3 sequence is CASSIGSSDTQYF. CDR3 in DNA: TGTGCCAGTAGTATTGGAAGTTCAGATACGCAGTATTTT.

The chain carries TRBV4-1 and TRBJ2-5; 7 bases align to TRBD2. The CDR3 consists of 16 residues. V lost 1 base to trimming and J lost 7 bases; unmatched junction nucleotides: 12. Looked up from germline, CDR1 is MGHRA and CDR2 is YSYEKL. CDR3 in amino acids: CASSQASSGGIGTQYF. CDR3 in DNA: TGCGCCAGCAGCCAAGCTTCTAGCGGTGGAATCGGGACCCAGTACTTC.

Comments on this clonotype: A much larger clonotype is one base distant, so this may be a read error. DNA for the CDR3: TGTGCCAGCATGCCACAGGGAAGGACTGATGCTTTCTTT. Translated: CASMPQGRTDAFF. V and J are TRBV6-2 or TRBV6-3 and TRBJ1-1; maybe TRBD1 (6 bases). The CDR3 covers 13 residues. CDR1 is MNHEY, CDR2 SVGEGT, per germline.

The chain is built from TRBV9 and TRBJ2-3; TRBD1 aligns across 8 bases. Germline CDR1 reads SGDLS; CDR2 reads YYNGEE. The CDR3 spans 15 residues. The ends lost 4 bases at V and 1 base at J; junction bases unmatched: 5. CDR3 loop: CASSSRTGRTDTQYF. CDR3 DNA sequence: TGTGCCAGCAGCTCCCGGACAGGGCGCACAGATACGCAGTATTTT.

There are a few counts of this clonotype. The chain joins TRBV19 to TRBJ2-5; no clear D gene. CDR3 length: 13 residues. The ends were cut back, 3 bases at V and 2 bases at J, with 7 bases in the middle. Per the germline V gene, CDR1 is LNHDA and CDR2 is SQIVND (reference sequence). CDR3 region: CASSMRPQETQYF. In DNA form, the CDR3 reads TGTGCCAGTAGTATGAGGCCGCAAGAGACCCAGTACTTC.

This clonotype was seen only a few times. This chain links TRBV5-6 with TRBJ1-1, with D possibly TRBD1 on 5 matching bases. Germline CDR1 is SGHDT and CDR2 is YYEEEE. The CDR3 is 14 amino acids. V was cut by 2 bases and J by 7 bases, with 15 bases left in between. The CDR3 region has the DNA TGTGCCAGCAGCTTCAAGAGGGACCAGCGTGAAGCTTTCTTT. It specifies CASSFKRDQREAFF.

The chain employs TRBV7-9 and TRBJ1-4, with D unclear. Trimming took off 5 bases at V and 0 bases at J, with 10 bases between the two ends. The CDR3 extends over 15 amino acids. Germline assignment: CDR1 SEHNR and CDR2 FQNEAQ (reference sequence). The CDR3 sequence: CASSLEATTNEKLFF. CDR3 sequence (DNA): TGTGCCAGCAGCCTAGAGGCTACAACTAATGAAAAACTGTTTTTT.

This chain joins TRBV7-8 and TRBJ2-3; TRBD2 aligns across 13 bases. CDR3 size: 19 residues. Germline-derived CDR1 and CDR2 are SGHVS and FQNEAQ. Losses at the gene ends were 7 bases for V and 4 bases for J; bases not matched to a gene: 17. The CDR3 sequence is CASTPKRTSGGPWADTQYF. The DNA for the CDR3 is TGTGCCAGCACACCCAAAAGGACTAGCGGGGGCCCTTGGGCAGATACGCAGTATTTT.

This clonotype was observed a handful of times. The chain recombines TRBV11-2 with TRBJ2-1; D remains ambiguous. V lost 0 bases, J lost 8 bases, and 5 bases lay in between. Per germline, CDR1 SGHAT and CDR2 FQNNGV. This CDR3 region has 12 residues. This CDR3 reads CASSLDRDEQFF. As DNA, the CDR3 is TGTGCCAGCAGCTTAGATAGGGATGAGCAGTTCTTC.

The chain is built from TRBV15 and TRBJ2-5, with D uncertain. V gave up 0 bases and J gave up 1 base, with 9 bases separating them. The CDR3 has 15 amino acids. CDR1 and CDR2 (germline): LNHNV, YYDKDF (reference sequence). CDR3 loop: CATSRDRVLQETQYF. CDR3 bases: TGTGCCACCAGCAGAGATCGGGTACTCCAAGAGACCCAGTACTTC.